The 9 T cell receptor beta chains below come from one sample, sequenced in a study of OX40 agonist ivuxolimab in advanced cancers. The library was generated by the immunoSEQ multiplex PCR assay. As stored in TCRdb, this immuneACCESS dataset retains in-frame rearrangements with V and J assigned. A fraction of the clones does not appear; measured against another copy, unresolved V genes explain less than half of the discrepancy, and the remainder lacks a known reason. In all, the sample holds fewer than 60,000 clones, and approximately 89% of those were seen once. The ten largest clones represent over 10% of the sample. The sequencing here drew on CD4+ or CD8+ T cells sorted from blood, taken in a trial of the OX40 agonist ivuxolimab. Receptor source: an adult with an advanced solid tumor such as melanoma, head and neck, liver or kidney cancer.

The rearrangement uses TRBV4-1 and TRBJ2-4, with 12 bases that match TRBD1. The CDR3 length is 16 residues. Per germline, CDR1 MGHRA and CDR2 YSYEKL. V shed 5 bases and J 8 bases; nucleotides not matched to a gene: 10. The CDR3 is CASSWSGTGGEDIQYF. In nucleotides, the CDR3 is TGCGCCAGCAGCTGGTCCGGGACAGGGGGCGAGGACATTCAGTACTTC.

This chain links TRBV5-1 with TRBJ2-2; no clear D. The CDR3 is 15 amino acids. The germline CDR1 and CDR2 sequences are SGHRS and YFSETQ. V was clipped by 0 bases and J by 0 bases, with 6 bases between them. DNA of the CDR3: TGCGCCAGCAGCTTGGCAGAAACGAACACCGGGGAGCTGTTTTTT. It specifies CASSLAETNTGELFF.

This clone was recorded only once. The V and J genes are TRBV7-6 and TRBJ2-7; 9 bases align to TRBD1. This CDR3 spans 14 amino acids. V lost 4 bases and J lost 9; bases outside the gene matches: 10. Germline values: CDR1 SGHVS, CDR2 FNYEAQ. CDR3 bases: TGTGCCAGCAGCTGGACAGGGGTCGGGGGGAGGCAGTACTTC. Its protein product is CASSWTGVGGRQYF.

The V call is TRBV9, the J call TRBJ2-3, with D perhaps matching TRBD1 or TRBD2 (5 bases each). Trimming took 7 bases from V and 4 from J, leaving 16 bases between them. The CDR3 is 14 residues long. CDR1 SGDLS and CDR2 YYNGEE come from the germline V gene. In DNA, the CDR3 is TGTGCCAGCGGGTGGGGGAGTGGCGCAGATACGCAGTATTTT. This gives the protein CASGWGSGADTQYF. The whole variable domain, filled in from reference TRBV9 and TRBJ2-3, reads DSGVTQTPKHLITATGQRVTLRCSPRSGDLSVYWYQQSLDQGLQFLIQYYNGEERAKGNILERFSAQQFPDLHSELNLSSLELGDSALYFCASGWGSGADTQYFGPGTRLTVL.

Only one count was recorded for this clone. The chain carries TRBV19 and TRBJ2-5, with no clear D. Germline V gives CDR1 LNHDA, CDR2 SQIVND (reference sequence). The CDR3 is 14 residues long. Trimming left V 5 bases short and J 1 base short, with 11 bases between. The CDR3 DNA reads as TGTGCCAGTAGTCTTCGGATGTTCCAAGAGACCCAGTACTTC. Translating it yields CASSLRMFQETQYF.

In this sample, this clone turned up a few times. This chain joins TRBV19 and TRBJ1-6, with TRBD1 matching 7 bases. The CDR3 contains 14 residues. Losses at the gene ends were 5 bases for V and 7 bases for J; bases not matched to a gene: 5. Looked up from germline, CDR1 is LNHDA and CDR2 is SQIVND (reference sequence). CDR3 DNA: TGTGCCAGTAGTGTCGACAGGGAGAATTCACCCCTCCACTTT. Translation: CASSVDRENSPLHF.

The chain combines TRBV14 with TRBJ1-4; a weak D match, TRBD1 (6 bases). Germline V gene lookup returns CDR1 SGHDN and CDR2 FVKESK. Trimming cost V 1 base and J 7 bases, with 13 bases left between them. This CDR3 has 15 residues. The DNA of the CDR3 is TGTGCCAGCAGCCAAGTACAGGGAGGGAGTGAAAAACTGTTTTTT. Its translation: CASSQVQGGSEKLFF.

The chain joins TRBV18 to TRBJ1-1; D unresolved. In germline, CDR1 is KGHSH, CDR2 LQKENI. V was pared by 2 bases and J by 6 bases, with 10 bases between. The CDR3 totals 13 residues. This chain's CDR3 is CASSPSVDSEAFF. Written as DNA, the CDR3 is TGTGCCAGCTCACCAAGTGTTGATTCTGAAGCTTTCTTT.

Regarding this clone: The junction does not match germline at one end; this may be a read error. The chain carries TRBV7-9 and TRBJ2-1; D might be TRBD2 (6 bases). Looked up from germline, CDR1 is SEHNR and CDR2 is FQNEAQ (reference sequence). The CDR3 consists of 11 residues. The CDR3 DNA is TGTGCCAGCAGCCTAGCGTATGAGCAGTTCTTC. Translation gives CASSLAYEQFF.